This T cell receptor beta chain stems from a study of memory CD4+ T cells and cytomegalovirus serostatus. V lost 2 bases, J lost 4 bases, and 10 bases lay in between. Germline CDR1 and CDR2: SGDLS and YYNGEE. The CDR3 covers 15 residues. Only a few counts were recorded for this clone. The antigen remains unidentified. Original processing methods: After removing out-of-frame reads, around 2 million distinct TCRbeta sequences remained. The data were produced by immunoSEQ multiplex PCR, yet TCRdb's version contains in-frame clones alone and is incomplete. V, J and clone size reflect that table, while D and trimming were determined from the DNA. Of almost 55,000 clones listed, around 77% are singletons. Overall study findings and caveats: CMV serostatus prediction reached median AUC about 0.95, or 0.9 with US-trained model. CD4+ memory repertoires contained about two fifths of the 164 reported CMV TCRbeta sequences.

Single viable CD3+CD4+CD8-CD45RO+ cells were sorted as the memory CD4+ T cells. Donors' CMV status reflects serum IgG against pp150, pp28, p38, p52. This TCR was sampled from an adult in good health and CMV-seronegative. J is TRBJ1-6 and V is TRBV9; D is perhaps TRBD1 (6 bases). The sample comprised memory CD4+ T cells from blood. This CDR3 is CASSVAQGYNSPLHF. Written as DNA, the CDR3 is TGTGCCAGCAGCGTTGCGCAGGGGTATAATTCACCCCTCCACTTT.